This TCR beta chain comes out of a study of a mutant IDH1 vaccine in newly diagnosed glioma. About the research overall: Radiotherapy, temozolomide, or both had been given previously, and both were given to most.

Indicated time point: baseline, week 1 (first vaccination visit). The treatment was: pre-vaccination baseline after standard-of-care therapy. The CDR3 is 14 residues long. Trimming removed 3 bases at V and 5 bases at J, with 14 bases between. Looked up from germline, CDR1 is MGHDK and CDR2 is SYGVNS. Remarks on this clone: Its antigen is not identified.

TCRdb keeps only in-frame clones here, not all; method: immunoSEQ multiplex PCR. The sample contains tens of thousands of clones, 80% to 90% of which appear only once. Study-wide results and caveats: There seemed to be no relation between pseudoprogression and changes in top peripheral T cell clonotypes. Vaccine-induced immune responses were detected in about 93% of patients.

Material: PBMCs, obtained from a glioma patient treated with radiotherapy, temozolomide or both. The genes are TRBV25-1 and TRBJ2-7; D is possibly TRBD1 (5 bases). The origin of this receptor is a man aged 35 to 55 with glioma. DNA of the CDR3: TGTGCCAGCAGTGACTATCTGGGGCACCACGAGCAGTACTTC. Residues: CASSDYLGHHEQYF.